These T cell receptor beta chains were read from a single sample in a study of blood T cell repertoires in COVID-19. Data came from immunoSEQ multiplex PCR; TCRdb stores just in-frame clones and leaves some out. This table holds 350,000 to 450,000 clones, around 83% found once. Material: PBMCs or T cells enriched from blood (not recorded which). The source of these receptors is a woman between 45 and 60 years old who had recovered from COVID-19. The CDR3 runs from the conserved cysteine through the conserved F or W. A D gene is named only where the DNA matches it firmly. For some rows the clone size is stated as once, few or many, or as a class when expanded; others skip it.

>-|few|TRBV19|TRBJ2-5
CASSTTAYQQTQYF
TGTGCCAGTAGTACGACAGCGTACCAACAGACCCAGTACTTC
>TRBD1|-|TRBV5-4|TRBJ2-1
CASSSIGTGGNEQFF
TGTGCCAGCAGTTCTATCGGGACAGGGGGCAATGAGCAGTTCTTC
>TRBD1|few|TRBV4-1|TRBJ1-2
CASSLGQGAFYGYTF
TGCGCCAGCAGCCTCGGACAGGGGGCGTTCTATGGCTACACCTTC
>-|-|TRBV5-4|TRBJ1-2
CATESGEPSYGYTF
TGTGCCACAGAATCAGGGGAACCTAGCTATGGCTACACCTTC
>-|-|TRBV7-9|TRBJ2-7
CANSLLSGAPDYEQYF
TGTGCCAACAGCTTATTGTCAGGGGCCCCCGATTACGAGCAGTACTTC
>-|few|TRBV10-3|TRBJ1-5
CATNKDRGNSNQPQHF
TGTGCCACGAATAAGGACAGAGGGAATAGCAATCAGCCCCAGCATTTT
>TRBD2|-|TRBV12-3/TRBV12-4|TRBJ2-1
CASRRGDEQFF
TGTGCCAGCAGACGGGGGGATGAGCAGTTCTTC
>-|-|TRBV19|TRBJ2-1
CASSIGPLAPYNEQFF
TGTGCCAGTAGTATAGGTCCCCTAGCGCCGTACAATGAGCAGTTCTTC
>-|once|TRBV5-1|TRBJ1-1
CASSLTGSEAFF
TGCGCCAGCAGCTTAACGGGGTCTGAAGCTTTCTTT
>TRBD1|-|TRBV19|TRBJ2-3
CASSTRQGLKGTDTQYF
TGTGCCAGTAGTACCCGACAGGGCCTAAAAGGCACAGATACGCAGTATTTT
>-|-|TRBV19|TRBJ1-2
CATEHGKGLSYGYTF
TGTGCCACCGAACATGGAAAGGGGTTAAGTTATGGCTACACCTTC
>-|-|TRBV18|TRBJ1-2
CASSPNLAGANTNYGYTF
TGTGCCAGCTCACCAAATTTAGCAGGGGCGAATACTAACTATGGCTACACCTTC
>TRBD2|-|TRBV27|TRBJ2-7
CASSRWTSGSYEQYF
TGTGCCAGCAGTAGGTGGACTAGCGGTTCCTACGAGCAGTACTTC
>-|once|TRBV9|TRBJ2-2
CASRSDWTNTGELFF
TGTGCCAGCAGGAGCGACTGGACGAACACCGGGGAGCTGTTTTTT
>TRBD1|-|TRBV28|TRBJ1-2
CASSLILVTGVGYGYTF
TGTGCCAGCAGTTTAATATTGGTGACAGGGGTAGGGTATGGCTACACCTTC
>TRBD2|-|TRBV3-1/TRBV3-2|TRBJ2-5
CASSQLGLAGTKETQYF
TGTGCCAGCAGTCAGCTGGGACTAGCGGGAACTAAGGAGACCCAGTACTTC
>-|-|TRBV12-3/TRBV12-4|TRBJ1-6
CASSSGDSPLHF
TGTGCCAGCAGTTCCGGGGATTCACCCCTCCACTTT
>TRBD1|-|TRBV4-1|TRBJ2-7
CASSHTLTGAYEQYF
TGCGCCAGCAGCCATACACTGACAGGGGCGTACGAGCAGTACTTC
>TRBD2|few|TRBV29-1|TRBJ2-1
CSVVLPLAGAYNEQFF
TGCAGCGTTGTCCTTCCCCTAGCGGGGGCCTACAATGAGCAGTTCTTC
>-|-|TRBV19|TRBJ1-1
CASSIDRLSSNTEAFF
TGTGCCAGTAGTATAGACCGACTAAGTTCGAACACTGAAGCTTTCTTT
>TRBD2|-|TRBV7-9|TRBJ2-7
CASSLGLAGGYTYEQYF
TGTGCCAGCAGCTTAGGGTTAGCGGGGGGCTATACCTACGAGCAGTACTTC
>-|-|TRBV4-1|TRBJ2-1
CASSQDRRDEQFF
TGCGCCAGCAGCCAAGACCGGAGGGATGAGCAGTTCTTC
>-|-|TRBV2|TRBJ2-5
CATKRESTIKGTQYF
TGTGCCACGAAACGGGAGAGCACCATCAAAGGGACCCAGTACTTC
>TRBD1|-|TRBV6-5|TRBJ1-2
CASRAGQGHNGYTF
TGTGCCAGCAGAGCCGGACAGGGACACAATGGCTACACCTTC
>-|-|TRBV3-1/TRBV3-2|TRBJ2-7
CASSLTDGNSYEQYF
TGTGCCAGCAGCCTCACGGACGGGAACTCCTACGAGCAGTACTTC
>TRBD1|-|TRBV19|TRBJ1-2
CASKWDSFNYGYTF
TGTGCCAGTAAATGGGACAGCTTTAACTATGGCTACACCTTC
>-|-|TRBV3-1/TRBV3-2|TRBJ1-3
CASSQDEGNTIYF
TGTGCCAGCAGCCAAGATGAGGGAAACACCATATATTTT
>-|-|TRBV7-9|TRBJ2-5
CASSLDQVGTQYF
TGTGCCAGCAGCTTAGACCAGGTCGGGACCCAGTACTTC
>-|-|TRBV18|TRBJ1-2
CASSPSAGQSGYTF
TGTGCCAGCTCACCATCGGCAGGGCAGTCTGGCTACACCTTC
>TRBD1|-|TRBV7-8|TRBJ1-4
CASSLQQGAGEKLFF
TGTGCCAGCAGCCTACAGCAGGGGGCAGGTGAAAAACTGTTTTTT
>-|few|TRBV5-4|TRBJ1-4
CASSLGGGKKLFF
TGTGCCAGCAGCTTGGGTGGGGGCAAAAAACTGTTTTTT
>-|-|TRBV7-8|TRBJ2-2
CASSPRRSSNTGELFF
TGTGCCAGCAGCCCCCGTCGATCGAGCAACACCGGGGAGCTGTTTTTT
>-|-|TRBV7-2|TRBJ2-5
CASSSPIRETQYF
TGTGCCAGCAGCTCTCCGATACGGGAGACCCAGTACTTC
>-|-|TRBV6-2/TRBV6-3|TRBJ2-2
CASSHPNGGGTGELFF
TGTGCCAGCAGTCACCCCAACGGGGGAGGTACCGGGGAGCTGTTTTTT
>-|-|TRBV27|TRBJ2-3
CASSPRLITYTDTQYF
TGTGCCAGCAGTCCTCGACTCATCACGTACACAGATACGCAGTATTTT
>TRBD2|-|TRBV27|TRBJ2-5
CASSLGLAGGRLETQYF
TGTGCCAGCAGTTTAGGACTAGCGGGAGGGCGGCTAGAGACCCAGTACTTC
>-|-|TRBV3-1/TRBV3-2|TRBJ1-5
CASSQGPGIGGQPQHF
TGTGCCAGCAGCCAAGGGCCAGGGATCGGGGGTCAGCCCCAGCATTTT
>-|once|TRBV4-3|TRBJ2-3
CASSSGGYTQYF
TGCGCCAGCAGCTCAGGCGGGTATACGCAGTATTTT
>-|-|TRBV7-6|TRBJ1-2
CASSLDPGYGYTF
TGTGCCAGCAGCCTAGACCCGGGATATGGCTACACCTTC
>TRBD1|-|TRBV27|TRBJ1-1
CASRRTGVYTEAFF
TGTGCCAGCAGGAGAACAGGGGTATACACTGAAGCTTTCTTT
>TRBD1|-|TRBV19|TRBJ2-1
CASRPETGGLSNEQFF
TGTGCCAGTAGGCCAGAGACAGGGGGACTTTCCAATGAGCAGTTCTTC
>TRBD2|-|TRBV12-3/TRBV12-4|TRBJ2-1
CASSLRWGGEQFF
TGTGCCAGCAGTCTCCGATGGGGGGGTGAGCAGTTCTTC